This T cell receptor beta chain was retrieved from a study of cytotoxic CD8 clonotypes in ibrutinib-treated CLL. The CDR3 sequence is 15 residues long. J lost 1 base, V lost 6 bases, and 6 bases had no gene match. Germline assignment: CDR1 ENHRY and CDR2 SYGVKD. TCRdb's table, derived via immunoSEQ multiplex PCR, lists solely in-frame clones and lacks some. Of tens of thousands of clones in the sample, about 68% are singletons; the top ten hold about 28%. Here the sequenced sample was PBMCs, taken before ibrutinib treatment. The sequence derives from a human donor with chronic lymphocytic leukemia. The chain couples TRBV10-3 to TRBJ2-3, with 8 bases fitting TRBD1. CDR3 DNA: TGTGCCATCAGAGCCGCGGACAGGGGCACAGATACGCAGTATTTT. Translation: CAIRAADRGTDTQYF.